The 13 T cell receptor beta chains presented below share a single source sample, sequenced in a study of PD-1 blockade in classical Hodgkin lymphoma. Sequencing used immunoSEQ multiplex PCR; TCRdb keeps in-frame clones, though not all of them. The table shows about 30,000 clones, with roughly 80% occurring only once. Specified time point: cycle 4 day 1 (C4D1), after 5 to 7 weeks of nivolumab. Every patient experienced relapse after autologous stem cell transplantation, and brentuximab vedotin exposure varied. The CD4+ T cells used were purified from thawed PBMCs through magnetic negative selection. Here the sequenced sample was CD4+ T cells from blood, taken before the fourth cycle of nivolumab. The receptors were gathered from a human donor with classical Hodgkin lymphoma.

This clone was counted only a few times. This sequence joins TRBV15 and TRBJ1-6; tentative D call: TRBD1 (6 bases). The V and J ends lost 0 bases and 12 bases respectively, with 15 bases between them. Per the germline V gene, CDR1 is LNHNV and CDR2 is YYDKDF (reference sequence). The CDR3 length is 15 residues. CDR3 bases: TGTGCCACCAGCAGAGATCGGGACATAACGGTACCCCTCCACTTT. As protein: CATSRDRDITVPLHF.

V gene TRBV2 combines with J gene TRBJ1-5; D may be TRBD1 (5 bases). The CDR3 sequence is 16 residues long. Germline CDR1 is SNHLY and CDR2 is FYNNEI. V was cut by 7 bases and J by 1 base, with 17 bases left in between. The chain's CDR3 is CASTREGWASNQPQHF. As DNA, the CDR3 is TGTGCCAGCACCCGGGAGGGGTGGGCGAGCAATCAGCCCCAGCATTTT.

V usage is TRBV5-4 and J usage is TRBJ1-1; 8 bases align to TRBD1. Per the germline V gene, CDR1 is SGHNT and CDR2 is YYREEE (reference sequence). The CDR3 length is 12 residues. J lost 14 bases, V lost 0 bases, and 6 bases had no gene match. The chain's CDR3 is CASSLGQGRGFF. The CDR3 nucleotides are TGTGCCAGCAGCTTGGGACAGGGGCGGGGGTTCTTT.

The chain couples TRBV5-1 to TRBJ2-7; 7 nucleotides match TRBD2. Germline CDR1 is SGHRS and CDR2 is YFSETQ. The CDR3 length is 14 residues. V lost 6 bases to trimming and J lost 0 bases; unmatched junction nucleotides: 6. This CDR3 is CASNVGGSSYEQYF. CDR3 in DNA: TGCGCCAGCAACGTCGGGGGGAGCTCCTACGAGCAGTACTTC.

This chain uses TRBV4-1 with TRBJ1-2; perhaps TRBD1 as D (5 bases). The V end was cut by 2 bases, the J end by 4 bases, with 11 bases between. The CDR3 runs 14 residues. Germline CDR1 reads MGHRA; CDR2 reads YSYEKL. CDR3 sequence: CASSQSGLAYGYTF. The DNA of the CDR3 is TGCGCCAGCAGCCAATCAGGGTTGGCCTATGGCTACACCTTC.

This clone was observed a handful of times. This chain links TRBV5-1 with TRBJ1-3; D gene ambiguous. Looked up from germline, CDR1 is SGHRS and CDR2 is YFSETQ. With 4 bases removed from V and 2 bases from J, the gap between germline ends came to 13 bases. This CDR3 comprises 15 residues. CDR3: CASSQEGGPGNTIYF. In DNA, the CDR3 is TGCGCCAGCAGCCAAGAAGGAGGGCCTGGAAACACCATATATTTT.

The chain links TRBV18 to TRBJ1-2; TRBD1 aligns across 7 bases. This CDR3 region has 12 residues. V trimming: 3 bases; J trimming: 7 bases; junction bases outside the gene matches: 2. Germline V gene sequence: CDR1 KGHSH, CDR2 LQKENI. The CDR3 DNA is TGTGCCAGCTCACCGGGACAGCCTGGCTACACCTTC. Protein product: CASSPGQPGYTF.

The chain recombines TRBV6-5 with TRBJ2-7; TRBD2 aligns across 11 bases. The V gene's germline CDR1 is MNHEY and CDR2 SVGAGI. The CDR3 runs 14 residues. J was trimmed by 7 bases and V by 6 bases; bases with no gene match: 8. The chain's CDR3 is CASRTAGLAEEQYF. In nucleotides, the CDR3 is TGTGCCAGCAGAACGGCGGGACTAGCGGAAGAGCAGTACTTC.

This chain links TRBV6-5 with TRBJ2-2; 7 bases align to TRBD1. Germline CDR1 is MNHEY and CDR2 is SVGAGI. The J segment lost 6 bases and the V segment lost 6 bases, leaving 10 bases of the junction unmatched. This CDR3 is built from 15 residues. The CDR3 sequence is CASRVGTALAGELFF. The CDR3 DNA reads as TGTGCCAGCAGAGTGGGGACAGCTCTTGCCGGGGAGCTGTTTTTT.

The V call is TRBV5-5, the J call TRBJ2-2; 7 bases are shared with TRBD1. The V gene end was trimmed by 3 bases and the J gene end by 3 bases; junction bases not matched to a gene: 8. The CDR3 covers 16 residues. The germline CDR1 and CDR2 sequences are SGHKS and YYEKEE (reference sequence). In DNA form, the CDR3 reads TGTGCCAGCAGCTCGATGACAGGGACGGACACCGGGGAGCTGTTTTTT. Translation gives CASSSMTGTDTGELFF.

The chain joins TRBV5-1 to TRBJ2-7; the D gene is possibly TRBD2 (5 bases). The germline V gene has CDR1 SGHRS and CDR2 YFSETQ. The CDR3 is made up of 14 amino acids. V was clipped by 4 bases and J by 6 bases, with 17 bases between them. Here the CDR3 reads CASSLTTDRGEQYF. As DNA, the CDR3 is TGCGCCAGCAGCCTGACGACTGACCGGGGCGAGCAGTACTTC.

The rearrangement uses TRBV7-8 and TRBJ2-1; TRBD2 matches at 7 bases. V was pared by 5 bases and J by 3 bases, with 13 bases of the junction left unmatched. The CDR3 totals 17 residues. CDR1 SGHVS and CDR2 FQNEAQ come from the germline V gene. As DNA, the CDR3 is TGTGCCAGCAGCCAGGTCGGCGACGGGGGGATCTACAATGAGCAGTTCTTC. It is translated as CASSQVGDGGIYNEQFF.

This clone showed up just once. The V and J genes are TRBV10-3 and TRBJ2-2; D perhaps matches TRBD2 (6 bases). V was clipped by 5 bases and J by 0 bases, with 10 bases between them. This CDR3 has 15 amino acids. Germline values: CDR1 ENHRY, CDR2 SYGVKD. The CDR3 here is CAISSRGTNTGELFF. DNA of the CDR3: TGTGCCATCAGTTCACGGGGGACGAACACCGGGGAGCTGTTTTTT.